This T cell receptor beta chain was found in a study of graft-versus-host responses after intestinal transplantation. General study points: Circulating GvH clones peaking coincided with falling HvG clones soon after transplant. GvH clones appeared in recipient marrow, some first in ileum or blood. Individuals who had graft-donor T cell macrochimerism had allografts that showed high graft-versus-host to host-versus-graft clonal ratios.

About this clone: Its antigen remains unknown.

The CDR3 is made up of 15 amino acids. V lost 3 bases, J lost 5 bases, and 9 bases stayed unmatched. CDR1 is LGHNA, CDR2 YNFKEQ, per germline. Clones were sequenced by immunoSEQ multiplex PCR, and TCRdb holds only the in-frame ones, with some missing. The sample contains some 85,000 clones, 85% to 95% of which appear only once. This clonotype was sampled from a human donor who was the organ donor for an intestinal transplant. This chain connects TRBV4-2 to TRBJ2-5; 7 bases map to TRBD2. The source was unstimulated CD8+ T cells sorted from spleen or lymph node cells, collected before transplant. As DNA, the CDR3 is TGTGCCAGCAGCCAGGTCCTGGGGCGGGGGGAGACCCAGTACTTC. Its protein is CASSQVLGRGETQYF.